This TCR beta chain came from a study of cytomegalovirus exposure and HLA in healthy donors. Findings of the study overall: A missense DCLRE1C variant was associated with V- and J-gene trimming of TCR beta chains in a later analysis, and an independent cohort replicated the association.

Germline trimming cut 5 bases from V and 7 bases from J; bases unmatched to any gene: 10. The CDR3 is 16 amino acids. Germline V CDR1 and CDR2: MDHEN, SYDVKM. A word on this clone: Its antigen is currently unknown.

Primers: 60 Vbeta forward and 13 Jbeta reverse. Only in-frame clones appear in the TCRdb table, and some are missing; sequencing was by immunoSEQ multiplex PCR. The sample lists some 180,000 clones, around 80% occurring once. The rearrangement uses TRBV28 and TRBJ2-1, with 11 bases fitting TRBD2. The source is a woman in her thirties in good health and CMV-seropositive. The sample comprised PBMCs. CDR3 protein: CASSPPGASGGNEQFF. The CDR3 region has the DNA TGTGCCAGCAGTCCCCCTGGGGCTAGCGGGGGGAATGAGCAGTTCTTC.